The entry below gives a single T cell receptor beta chain sequence along with its context. In the authors' methods: Amplification of reference gene primers provided the estimated nucleated cell counts. Sequencing was performed with immunoSEQ multiplex PCR; in TCRdb, only in-frame clones are kept and a portion is missing. V and J calls and clone size are given by that table; D and trimming were obtained from the DNA. The profile shows 200,000 to 250,000 clones, roughly four fifths of them singletons. This record belongs to a study of blood T cell repertoires in COVID-19. Study-wide context: Acute-phase and convalescent COVID-19 samples originated in the United States, Italy and Spain. T cells, B-cell-depleted T cells, or PBMCs provided the cDNA or gDNA that served as material.

Trimming took off 1 base at V and 4 bases at J, with 10 bases between the two ends. This CDR3 region has 14 residues. Germline CDR1 is MGHRA and CDR2 is YSYEKL. This rearrangement joins TRBV4-1 to TRBJ2-5; tentative D call: TRBD2 (5 bases). The TCR sequence derives from a woman in her twenties or thirties who had recovered from COVID-19. Sequenced: peripheral blood. This chain's CDR3 is CASSQGSVPETQYF. The CDR3 DNA sequence: TGCGCCAGCAGCCAAGGTAGCGTACCAGAGACCCAGTACTTC.